The entry that follows covers one T cell receptor (beta chain) sequence. The target antigen is unknown. The data derive from a study of identical twins. General study points: It was out-of-frame TCR alpha sharing in monozygotic twins that models underestimated. Abundant beta clonotypes from cord blood bore fewer insertions; memory repertoires lacked this pattern. Surplus twin overlap in beta out-of-frame sequences was less pronounced. Part of the zero-insertion signal could reflect confounding by invariant MAIT and iNKT cells.

TCRdb analysed the 5' RACE reads with MiXCR anew, one entry per CDR3 protein. The sample shows hundreds of thousands of distinct CDR3 sequences, more than 20% of them seen only once. The same specimen was also included in a second study, on yellow fever vaccine responses in identical twins.

What was sequenced was CD4+ T cells sorted from blood. The sequence was obtained from a woman in her late teens or twenties in good health.

The CDR3 loop is CASSPRGRGRTGELFF. CDR3 nucleotide sequence: TGCGCCAGCAGCCCCCGCGGTAGGGGGCGCACCGGGGAGCTGTTTTTT. The chain joins TRBV10-2 to TRBJ2-2, with TRBD1 identical over 7 bases. The V segment lost 6 bases and the J segment 4 bases; nucleotides outside the gene matches: 11. This CDR3 comprises 16 residues. The germline gives CDR1 WSHSY, CDR2 SAAADI.